This TCR beta chain was found in a study of blood T cell repertoires in COVID-19. Study-wide background: The study drew acute and convalescent COVID-19 samples from the United States, Italy and Spain. T cells, B-cell-depleted T cells, or PBMCs supplied cDNA or gDNA.

The V gene lost 5 bases and the J gene lost 2 bases, with 15 bases spanning the gap. The CDR3 spans 15 residues. Germline lookup yields CDR1 MDHEN and CDR2 SYDVKM. This table comes from immunoSEQ multiplex PCR, and its TCRdb copy is limited to in-frame clones, with some not included. The table includes under 250,000 clones, around 81% detected once. This clonotype originated in a human donor in a cohort sampled during active COVID-19. The specimen sequenced was peripheral blood. The chain carries TRBV28 and TRBJ1-2; no reliable D call. This CDR3 is CASSPPGGTNYGYTF. CDR3 DNA sequence: TGTGCCAGCAGTCCGCCCGGAGGAACCAACTATGGCTACACCTTC.